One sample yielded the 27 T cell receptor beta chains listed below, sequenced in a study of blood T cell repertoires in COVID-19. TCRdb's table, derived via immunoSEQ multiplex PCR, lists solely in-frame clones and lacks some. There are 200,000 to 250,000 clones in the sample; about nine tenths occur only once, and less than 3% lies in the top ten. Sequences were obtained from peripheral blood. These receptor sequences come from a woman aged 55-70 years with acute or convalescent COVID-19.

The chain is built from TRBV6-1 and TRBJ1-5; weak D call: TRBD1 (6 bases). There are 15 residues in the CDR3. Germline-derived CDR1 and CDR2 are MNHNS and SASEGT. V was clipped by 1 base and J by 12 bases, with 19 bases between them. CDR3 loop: CASSEDTGRGGVQHF. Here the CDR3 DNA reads TGTGCCAGCAGTGAAGATACAGGGAGAGGGGGGGTCCAGCATTTT.

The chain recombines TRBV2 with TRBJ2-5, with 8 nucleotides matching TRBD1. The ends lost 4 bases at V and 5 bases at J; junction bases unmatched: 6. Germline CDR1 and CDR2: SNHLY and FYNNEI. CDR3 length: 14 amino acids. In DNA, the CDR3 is TGTGCCAGCAGTGGCGACAGGGGCGTGGAGACCCAGTACTTC. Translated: CASSGDRGVETQYF.

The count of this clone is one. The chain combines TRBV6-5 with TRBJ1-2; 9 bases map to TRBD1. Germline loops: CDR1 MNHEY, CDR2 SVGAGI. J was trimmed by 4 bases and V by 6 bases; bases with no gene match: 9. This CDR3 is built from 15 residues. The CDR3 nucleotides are TGTGCCAGCAGCCCGGGACAGGGTAGTGGCTATGGCTACACCTTC. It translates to CASSPGQGSGYGYTF.

The CDR3 DNA sequence: TGTGCCAGCAGCTTAGTAGGGGGGGCCTACGAGCAGTACTTC. Its translation is CASSLVGGAYEQYF. The genes are TRBV7-9 and TRBJ2-7; TRBD2 might be the D (7 bases). Germline loops: CDR1 SEHNR, CDR2 FQNEAQ (reference sequence). There are 14 residues in the CDR3. V was cut by 1 base and J by 2 bases, with 9 bases left in between.

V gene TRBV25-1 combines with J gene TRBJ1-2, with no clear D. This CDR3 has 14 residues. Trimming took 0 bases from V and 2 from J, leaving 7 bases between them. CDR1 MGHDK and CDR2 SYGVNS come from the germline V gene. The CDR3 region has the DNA TGTGCCAGCAGTGAATATTCAGAAAACTATGGCTACACCTTC. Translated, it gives CASSEYSENYGYTF.

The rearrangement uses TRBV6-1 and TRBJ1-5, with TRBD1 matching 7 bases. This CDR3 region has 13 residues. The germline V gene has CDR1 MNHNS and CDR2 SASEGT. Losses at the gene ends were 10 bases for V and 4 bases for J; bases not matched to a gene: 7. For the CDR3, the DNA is TGTGCCAACCGAAAGGGGGCAAATCAGCCCCAGCATTTT. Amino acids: CANRKGANQPQHF.

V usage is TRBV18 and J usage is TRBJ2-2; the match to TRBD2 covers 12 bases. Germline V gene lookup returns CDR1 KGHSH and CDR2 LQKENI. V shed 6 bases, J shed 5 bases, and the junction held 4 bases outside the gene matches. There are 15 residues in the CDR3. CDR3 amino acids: CASSRTSGVTGELFF. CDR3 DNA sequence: TGTGCCAGCTCTCGGACTAGCGGGGTAACCGGGGAGCTGTTTTTT.

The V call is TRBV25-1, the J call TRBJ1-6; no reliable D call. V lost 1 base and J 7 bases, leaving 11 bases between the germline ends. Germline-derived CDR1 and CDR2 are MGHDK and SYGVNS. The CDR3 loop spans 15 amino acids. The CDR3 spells CASSESGSANSPLHF. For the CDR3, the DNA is TGTGCCAGCAGTGAATCCGGGTCTGCCAATTCACCCCTCCACTTT.

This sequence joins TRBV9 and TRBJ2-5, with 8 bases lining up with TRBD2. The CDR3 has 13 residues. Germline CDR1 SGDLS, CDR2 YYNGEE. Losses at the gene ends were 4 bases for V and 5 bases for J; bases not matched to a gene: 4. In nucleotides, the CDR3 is TGTGCCAGCAGCCCCCGGGGGGGGGAGACCCAGTACTTC. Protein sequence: CASSPRGGETQYF.

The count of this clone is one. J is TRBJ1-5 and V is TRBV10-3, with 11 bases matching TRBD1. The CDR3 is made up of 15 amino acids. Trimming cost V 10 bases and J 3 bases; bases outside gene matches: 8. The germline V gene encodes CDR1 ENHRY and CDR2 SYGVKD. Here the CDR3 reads CASTGTGGFNQPQHF. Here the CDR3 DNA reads TGTGCCAGCACAGGGACAGGGGGTTTCAATCAGCCCCAGCATTTT.

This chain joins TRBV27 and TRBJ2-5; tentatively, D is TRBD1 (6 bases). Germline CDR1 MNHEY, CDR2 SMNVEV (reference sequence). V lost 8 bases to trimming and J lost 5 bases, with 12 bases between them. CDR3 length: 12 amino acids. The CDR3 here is CASHRVGETQYF. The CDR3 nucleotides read TGTGCCAGCCACAGGGTCGGGGAGACCCAGTACTTC.

In DNA, the CDR3 is TGTGCCAGCAGCGGGACAGGGGGGACCGATCAGCCCCAGCATTTT. Its protein product is CASSGTGGTDQPQHF. The chain carries TRBV5-4 and TRBJ1-5, with 11 nucleotides matching TRBD1. V shed 4 bases, J shed 5 bases, and the junction held 5 bases outside the gene matches. This CDR3 has 15 residues. The V gene's germline CDR1 is SGHNT and CDR2 YYREEE (reference sequence).

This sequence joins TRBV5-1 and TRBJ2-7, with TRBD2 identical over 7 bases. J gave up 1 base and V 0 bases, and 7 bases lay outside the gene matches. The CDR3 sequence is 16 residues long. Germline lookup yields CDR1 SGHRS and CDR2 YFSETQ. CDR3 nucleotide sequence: TGCGCCAGCAGCTTGGACCTCGGGGGGTCATCCTACGAGCAGTACTTC. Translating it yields CASSLDLGGSSYEQYF.

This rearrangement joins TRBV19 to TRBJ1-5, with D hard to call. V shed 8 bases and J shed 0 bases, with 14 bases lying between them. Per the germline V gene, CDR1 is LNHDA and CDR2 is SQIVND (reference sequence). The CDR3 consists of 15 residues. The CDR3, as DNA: TGTGCCAGTCTACTCCAGGTGAATAGCAATCAGCCCCAGCATTTT. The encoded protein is CASLLQVNSNQPQHF.

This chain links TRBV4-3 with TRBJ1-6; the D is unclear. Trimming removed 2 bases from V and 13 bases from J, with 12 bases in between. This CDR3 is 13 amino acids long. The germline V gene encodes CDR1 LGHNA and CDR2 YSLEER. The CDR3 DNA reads TGCGCCAGCAGCCAAAGCCGACCTAGTCCCCTCCACTTT. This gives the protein CASSQSRPSPLHF.

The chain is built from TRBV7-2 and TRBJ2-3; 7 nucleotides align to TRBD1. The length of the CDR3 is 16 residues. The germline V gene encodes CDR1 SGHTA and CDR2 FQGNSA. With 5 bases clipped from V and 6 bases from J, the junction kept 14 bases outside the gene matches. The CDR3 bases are TGTGCCAGCAGCAATCGACCGGGACAGCTCATTGATACGCAGTATTTT. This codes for CASSNRPGQLIDTQYF. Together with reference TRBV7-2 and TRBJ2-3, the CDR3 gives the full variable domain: GAGVSQSPSNKVTEKGKDVELRCDPISGHTALYWYRQSLGQGLEFLIYFQGNSAPDKSGLPSDRFSAERTGGSVSTLTIQRTQQEDSAVYLCASSNRPGQLIDTQYFGPGTRLTVL.

The CDR3 spells CASSEGRGLGEQFF. CDR3 nucleotides: TGTGCCAGCAGTGAAGGCAGGGGGCTGGGTGAGCAGTTCTTC. The chain carries TRBV6-1 and TRBJ2-1; 8 positions agree with TRBD1. The germline V gene has CDR1 MNHNS and CDR2 SASEGT. Unmatched junction bases numbered 5, after V lost 1 base and J lost 9 bases. The CDR3 spans 14 residues.

CDR3 coding DNA: TGTGCCCCCCTGGCGGGGGCGAACTATGGCTACACCTTC. It specifies CAPLAGANYGYTF. The genes are TRBV21-1 and TRBJ1-2. TRBV21-1 is a known pseudogene. The CDR3 runs to 13 residues.

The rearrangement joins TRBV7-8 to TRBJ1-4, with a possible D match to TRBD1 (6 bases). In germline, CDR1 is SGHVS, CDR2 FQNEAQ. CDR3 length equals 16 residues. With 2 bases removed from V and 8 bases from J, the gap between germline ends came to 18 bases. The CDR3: CASSLLGWGTGEKLFF. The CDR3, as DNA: TGTGCCAGCAGCTTATTAGGGTGGGGTACAGGGGAAAAACTGTTTTTT. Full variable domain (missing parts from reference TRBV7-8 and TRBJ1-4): GAGVSQSPRYKVAKRGQDVALRCDPISGHVSLFWYQQALGQGPEFLTYFQNEAQLDKSGLPSDRFFAERPEGSVSTLKIQRTQQEDSAVYLCASSLLGWGTGEKLFFGSGTQLSVL.

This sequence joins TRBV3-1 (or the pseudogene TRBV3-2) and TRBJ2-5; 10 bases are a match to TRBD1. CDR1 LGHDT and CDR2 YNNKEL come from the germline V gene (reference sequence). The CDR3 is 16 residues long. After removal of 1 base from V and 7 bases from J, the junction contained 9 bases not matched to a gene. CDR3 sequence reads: CASSQAGTGVTGTQYF. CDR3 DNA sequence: TGTGCCAGCAGCCAAGCCGGGACAGGGGTTACAGGGACCCAGTACTTC.

The chain's CDR3 is CSASDRSVTDTQYF. The CDR3 coding sequence is TGCAGTGCTAGTGACAGGTCTGTGACAGATACGCAGTATTTT. V usage is TRBV20-1 and J usage is TRBJ2-3; TRBD1 is a possible D gene (6 bases). Germline V CDR1 and CDR2: DFQATT, SNEGSKA (reference sequence). The CDR3 contains 14 residues. V was trimmed by 3 bases and J by 3 bases, leaving 13 bases between them.

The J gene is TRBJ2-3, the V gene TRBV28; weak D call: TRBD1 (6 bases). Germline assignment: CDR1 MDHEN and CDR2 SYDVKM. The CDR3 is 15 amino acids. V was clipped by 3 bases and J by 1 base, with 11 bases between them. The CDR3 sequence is CASSFRGTGTDTQYF. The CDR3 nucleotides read TGTGCCAGCAGTTTTAGGGGGACGGGCACAGATACGCAGTATTTT.

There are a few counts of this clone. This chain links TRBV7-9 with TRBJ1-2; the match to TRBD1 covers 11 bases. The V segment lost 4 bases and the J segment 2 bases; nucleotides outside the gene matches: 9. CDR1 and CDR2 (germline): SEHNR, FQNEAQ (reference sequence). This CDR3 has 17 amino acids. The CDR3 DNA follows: TGTGCCAGCAGCTCGGGACAGGGGGAGAATACCAACTATGGCTACACCTTC. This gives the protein CASSSGQGENTNYGYTF.

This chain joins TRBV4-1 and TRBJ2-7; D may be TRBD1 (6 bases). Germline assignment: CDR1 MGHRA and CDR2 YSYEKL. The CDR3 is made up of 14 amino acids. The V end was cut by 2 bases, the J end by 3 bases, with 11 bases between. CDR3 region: CASSQPGTSYEQYF. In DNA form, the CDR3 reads TGCGCCAGCAGCCAACCCGGGACAAGCTACGAGCAGTACTTC.

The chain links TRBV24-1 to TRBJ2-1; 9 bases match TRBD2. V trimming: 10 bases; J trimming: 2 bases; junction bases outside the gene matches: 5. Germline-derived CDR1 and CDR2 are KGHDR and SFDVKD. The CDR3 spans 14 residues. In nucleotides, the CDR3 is TGTGCCACGTCTCTAGCGGGACCCTACAATGAGCAGTTCTTC. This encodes CATSLAGPYNEQFF.

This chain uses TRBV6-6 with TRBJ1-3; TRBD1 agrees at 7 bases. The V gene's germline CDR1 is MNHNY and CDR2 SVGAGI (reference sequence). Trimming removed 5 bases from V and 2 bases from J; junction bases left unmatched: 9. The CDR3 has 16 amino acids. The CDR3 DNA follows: TGTGCCAGCAGTCCCCAGGGGGAATTGCCTGGAAACACCATATATTTT. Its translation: CASSPQGELPGNTIYF.

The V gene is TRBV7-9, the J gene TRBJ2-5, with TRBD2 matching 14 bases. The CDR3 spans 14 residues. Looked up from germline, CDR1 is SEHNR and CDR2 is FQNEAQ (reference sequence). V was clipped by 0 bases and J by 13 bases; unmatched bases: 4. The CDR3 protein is CASSLAGTSGGSYF. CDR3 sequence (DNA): TGTGCCAGCAGCTTAGCAGGGACTAGCGGGGGCTCGTACTTC.